Listed below are T cell receptor beta chains from one sample, sequenced in a study of identical twins. From the 5' RACE reads, TCRdb called clonotypes with MiXCR, one entry per CDR3 protein. In the table there are around 530,000 distinct CDR3 sequences, roughly 15% of which are singletons. The data also belong to a second study, concerning yellow fever vaccine responses in identical twins.

Sequencing was performed on CD4+ T cells sorted from blood. The receptors come from a woman between 18 and 30 years old in good health. Each CDR3 is given with its conserved first and last residue. The order of the fields is D gene, clone size, CDR3 length, J gene, V gene, CDR3 protein, CDR3 DNA. D genes are given only for firm matches. The size field is filled for only some rows; it gives once, few, many or a size class.

>TRBD2|NA|17|TRBJ2-1|TRBV5-1
CASSTRLAGEVWNEQFF
TGCGCCAGCAGCACGAGACTAGCGGGAGAGGTGTGGAATGAGCAGTTCTTC
>TRBD2|few|14|TRBJ2-1|TRBV10-3
CAISSGLAGNEQFF
TGTGCCATCAGTAGTGGACTAGCGGGGAATGAGCAGTTCTTC
>TRBD1|many|15|TRBJ2-1|TRBV5-1
CASSGQGPSKDEQFF
TGCGCCAGCAGCGGACAGGGGCCCAGTAAAGATGAGCAGTTCTTC
>NA|few|13|TRBJ2-3|TRBV7-3
CASSLGERDTQYF
TGTGCCAGCAGCTTGGGAGAAAGGGATACGCAGTATTTT
>NA|NA|14|TRBJ2-4|TRBV10-2
CASSGELAKNIQYF
TGCGCCAGCAGTGGAGAACTAGCCAAAAACATTCAGTACTTC
>NA|few|15|TRBJ1-6|TRBV28
CASKRDYIGNSPLHF
TGTGCCAGCAAGAGGGATTATATAGGAAATTCACCCCTCCACTTT
>NA|many|12|TRBJ1-5|TRBV10-3
CATADSDQPQHF
TGTGCCACCGCGGACAGCGATCAGCCCCAGCATTTT
>TRBD1|few|15|TRBJ2-1|TRBV6-1
CASRNTGATYNEQFF
TGTGCCAGCAGGAATACAGGGGCTACCTACAATGAGCAGTTCTTC
>NA|few|12|TRBJ1-6|TRBV20-1
CSVGEVGSPLHF
TGCAGTGTTGGAGAGGTGGGATCACCCCTCCACTTT
>TRBD2|NA|17|TRBJ2-3|TRBV6-1
CASSEWTSGRPPDTQYF
TGTGCCAGCAGTGAATGGACTAGCGGGAGACCGCCAGATACGCAGTATTTT
>NA|many|15|TRBJ2-2|TRBV29-1
CSVGFQGPNTGELFF
TGCAGCGTTGGGTTCCAGGGCCCGAACACCGGGGAGCTGTTTTTT
>TRBD2|few|12|TRBJ2-3|TRBV2
CASTEGGDTQYF
TGTGCCAGCACCGAGGGAGGGGATACGCAGTATTTT
>NA|few|15|TRBJ2-5|TRBV5-1
CASSMVRASQETQYF
TGCGCCAGCAGCATGGTCAGAGCATCGCAAGAGACCCAGTACTTC
>NA|NA|17|TRBJ2-3|TRBV28
CASSSARGGDYTDTQYF
TGTGCCAGCAGTTCGGCCAGGGGAGGCGACTACACAGATACGCAGTATTTT